The source of this TCR beta chain is a study of vaccination and CD4 T cells after COVID-19 (dated by TCRdb to between 2021 and 2024). Turning to the overall study: Convalescent patients had a positive SARS-CoV-2 result on nasal swab PCR, and of these patients, nine had mild disease and one had severe disease. Six males and four females were included in the convalescent cohort, with two Hispanic individuals, seven Caucasians, two Asians and one multiracial person represented. Two doses of either the Pfizer-BioNTech BNT162b2 vaccine (n=8) or the Moderna mRNA-1273 vaccine (n=2) were administered to participants. Post-COVID blood samples from convalescent patients were collected a median of around 110 days after diagnosis, with a range of about 35 to 161 days. Post-vaccine blood samples were obtained a median of roughly 75 days after the second vaccine dose, with a range of about 13 to 250 days. For a few convalescent patients, samples were collected at an early post-vaccination timepoint (day 14) as well as at a late post-vaccination timepoint (days 161 to 241). For stimulating the cultures, overlapping spike peptide pools were used, derived from SARS-CoV-2 as well as from the common cold coronaviruses HCoV-NL63, HCoV-OC43 and HCoV-229E. Control cultures received a CEFX viral epitope pool as the positive control, an HIV-1 Nef peptide pool as the negative control, or no peptide. The spike-specific CD4+ TCR repertoire was compared before and after mRNA vaccination in approximately 9 COVID-19 convalescent patients and a few infection-naive healthy vaccine recipients. Points the paper makes about the study in general: The number of convalescent patients in the study was relatively small, and the study did not examine early timepoints following natural infection. The median count of SARS-CoV-2-reactive clonotypes went up from roughly 21 after infection to about 40 after vaccination, although the change was not significant. Nearly all vaccine-specific clones in convalescent patients (304 of 307) were mono-reactive for SARS-CoV-2 spike rather than cross-reactive with common cold coronaviruses. Among the post-vaccine SARS-CoV-2-reactive clones in convalescent patients, a median roughly 85% showed up only after vaccination, which suggests vaccine-specific priming.

Details on this clonotype: What antigen it recognizes has not been identified. Within one base of it there is no much larger clone, and no base qualities were kept.

Libraries were constructed by PCR. DNA from cultured CD4+ T cells was subjected to TCR sequencing with the Oncomine TCR Beta short-read assay at the Johns Hopkins FTIC core. The QIAamp micro DNA kit was used to extract genomic DNA from the cultured CD4+ T cells. Oncomine TCR Beta libraries from cultured CD4+ T cells were pooled using unique dual indexes and sequenced on an Illumina iSeq 100. Processing in the source paper ran as follows. Non-productive sequences were filtered out, and CDR3s that did not start with C, did not end with F or W, or were shorter than 7 amino acids were discarded. The MANAFEST web application identified antigen-specific clonotypes by comparing peptide-stimulated wells against reference wells and other culture wells. Positive clones required FDR below 0.05, an odds ratio above 5, and productive frequency above 0.1% in at least two of three replicate wells. A clonotype counted as cross-reactive if it showed significant expansion both in the SARS-CoV-2 spike wells and in at least one common cold coronavirus spike condition. Levenshtein distances (stringdist) and unrooted phylogenetic trees (ape) in R version 3.6.1 were used to assess CDR3 homology. The public reads were reanalyzed by TCRdb: fastp trimming at Q25, MiXCR alignment, in-frame beta chains only. CDR3 protein duplicates are merged, each entry listing the most common genes and DNA. The V and J calls were not made by the authors but by TCRdb's processing. The sample includes 25,000 to 30,000 distinct CDR3 sequences, with roughly 34% observed a single time. The ten largest clones take up 3% to 4% of the sample.

The sample's time point label, in plain terms: late sampling 161 to 241 days after vaccination in a few convalescent patients. The treatment or condition label on this specimen signifies: roughly 11-day PBMC culture with coronavirus spike peptide pools or control peptides (ViraFEST assay). The ViraFEST assay was used in the study, in which antigen-specific T cells were expanded with peptide pools and expanded clonotypes were subsequently identified by TCR sequencing. The positive SARS-CoV-2 PCR tests of the convalescent patients were dated from March to December 2020, before the Alpha, Beta and Delta variants emerged in the United States. Each well held some 2 million PBMCs cultured in IMDM containing approximately 5% human AB serum and roughly 9.7 IU/ml IL-2, with 8.5 to 10 ug/ml peptide pools added. On days 3 and 7, half of the culture medium was replaced with fresh IL-2-containing medium. After approximately eleven days of culture, CD4+ T cells were isolated by negative selection with the EasySep CD4+ T cell isolation kit. Ficoll-Paque Plus gradient centrifugation was used to isolate PBMCs from whole blood, and the isolated PBMCs were then either used fresh or cryopreserved at -140C. In general, triplicate wells were set up for every culture condition.

The germline V gene specifies LGHNA as CDR1 and YNFKEQ as CDR2. V trim: 5 bases; J trim: 5 bases; unmatched bases: 6. The CDR3 sequence holds 15 residues, the cysteine and phenylalanine included. Kept here is only the CDR3 DNA, which spans 45 bases and is read in frame from base 1. The TCR comes from a human donor who had recovered from COVID-19. The source material was CD4+ T cells from blood, cultured in vitro, sampled about 7 months after SARS-CoV-2 vaccination. The chain was built from TRBV4-2 and TRBJ2-7; a stretch of 13 junction bases matches TRBD2. For the CDR3, the sequence is CASSSRTSGSHEQYF. The bases read TGTGCCAGCAGCTCCCGGACTAGCGGGAGTCACGAGCAGTACTTC.